The source of this T cell receptor beta chain is a study of cytomegalovirus exposure and HLA in healthy donors. The V gene's germline CDR1 is SGHDT and CDR2 YYEEEE. The ends were cut back, 3 bases at V and 6 bases at J, with 16 bases in the middle. The CDR3 extends over 14 amino acids. Points from the study as a whole: 164 TCR beta chains were listed as cytomegalovirus-associated. The finding came from a later analysis; first-cohort TCR clusters tended to co-occur in the 120 or so validation repertoires.

These donors were members of the approximately 110-subject validation cohort, a group separate from the approximately 670-subject first cohort. Produced via immunoSEQ multiplex PCR; TCRdb's table is partial and in-frame only. The table records tens of thousands of clones, approximately 90% of them present only once. Of note for this clone: Its antigen is not identified.

The sequencing input was PBMCs. The chain couples TRBV5-6 to TRBJ2-7; D remains unclear. The sequence derives from a young woman in good health and CMV-seropositive. CDR3 in DNA: TGTGCCAGCAGCTCGAACGCCCCAGGTAGCGAGCAGTACTTC. It specifies CASSSNAPGSEQYF.